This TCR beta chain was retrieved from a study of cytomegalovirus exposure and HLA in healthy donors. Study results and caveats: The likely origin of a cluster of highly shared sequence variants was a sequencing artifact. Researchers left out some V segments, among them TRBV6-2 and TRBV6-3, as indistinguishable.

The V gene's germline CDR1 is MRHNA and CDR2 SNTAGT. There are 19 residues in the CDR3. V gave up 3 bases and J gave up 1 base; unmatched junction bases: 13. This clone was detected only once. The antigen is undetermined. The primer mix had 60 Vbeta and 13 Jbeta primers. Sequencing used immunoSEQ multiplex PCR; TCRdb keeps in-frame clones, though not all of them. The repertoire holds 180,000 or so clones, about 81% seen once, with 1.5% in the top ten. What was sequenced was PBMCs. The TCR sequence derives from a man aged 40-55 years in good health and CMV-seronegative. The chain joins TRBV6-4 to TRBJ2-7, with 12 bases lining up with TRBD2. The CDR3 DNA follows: TGTGCCAGCAGTGAGCTTACCGCTAGCGGGAGGGTCAGGTCCTACGAGCAGTACTTC. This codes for CASSELTASGRVRSYEQYF.